These T cell receptor beta chains were read from a single sample in a study of cytomegalovirus exposure and HLA in healthy donors. Method: immunoSEQ multiplex PCR; TCRdb's copy keeps in-frame clones and lacks some. The table records roughly 130,000 clones, nearly 90% of them present only once. Material for sequencing was PBMCs. The receptors were sampled from a young man in good health and CMV-seronegative. CDR3s include the opening cysteine and the closing phenylalanine or tryptophan. The D gene is left open where the match is weak. Part of the rows lack a size; the others show once, few, many or a class for expanded clones.

J	D	length	V	size	CDR3	DNA
TRBJ1-5	TRBD1	14	TRBV28	NA	CASSQDRGNQPQHF	TGTGCCAGCAGTCAGGACAGGGGTAATCAGCCCCAGCATTTT
TRBJ2-7	NA	14	TRBV5-8	NA	CASSPATGSYEQYF	TGTGCCAGCAGCCCGGCTACAGGGAGCTACGAGCAGTACTTC
TRBJ2-6	NA	14	TRBV29-1	NA	CSTLGGSGANVLTF	TGCAGCACCTTGGGGGGCTCTGGGGCCAACGTCCTGACTTTC
TRBJ2-3	TRBD2	16	TRBV28	NA	CASSLSGGGGTDTQYF	TGTGCCAGCAGCCTCTCCGGGGGGGGTGGCACAGATACGCAGTATTTT
TRBJ1-2	TRBD1	13	TRBV28	NA	CASEQGPNYGYTF	TGTGCCAGCGAACAGGGGCCTAACTATGGCTACACCTTC
TRBJ2-7	NA	15	TRBV4-2	NA	CASSRRVEASREQYF	TGTGCCAGCAGCCGCCGCGTGGAGGCGTCACGGGAGCAGTACTTC
TRBJ1-1	NA	14	TRBV28	NA	CASSQRARTAKAFF	TGTGCCAGCAGTCAGCGCGCTCGGACAGCGAAAGCTTTCTTT
TRBJ2-7	NA	14	TRBV19	NA	CASKARGSSYEQYF	TGTGCCAGTAAGGCCAGAGGTAGCTCCTACGAGCAGTACTTC
TRBJ2-5	TRBD1	15	TRBV15	NA	CATSRGSRGRETQYF	TGTGCCACCAGCAGAGGCAGCAGGGGGCGGGAGACCCAGTACTTC
TRBJ2-7	TRBD2	15	TRBV4-1	NA	CASSQGGGASYEQYF	TGCGCCAGCAGCCAAGGCGGGGGGGCATCGTACGAGCAGTACTTC
TRBJ1-2	TRBD1	15	TRBV27	NA	CASSSSGTDSRGYTF	TGTGCCAGCAGTTCGTCCGGGACAGACTCTCGGGGCTACACCTTC
TRBJ2-3	TRBD2	17	TRBV4-2	NA	CASSPRTSGGAGDTQYF	TGTGCCAGCAGCCCACGGACTAGCGGGGGGGCCGGAGATACGCAGTATTTT
TRBJ1-1	NA	14	TRBV27	NA	CASSSVSVNTEAFF	TGTGCCAGCAGTTCCGTCAGTGTGAACACTGAAGCTTTCTTT
TRBJ2-7	NA	13	TRBV27	once	CASSFEGGYEQYF	TGTGCCAGCAGTTTTGAGGGGGGGTACGAGCAGTACTTC
TRBJ1-1	NA	15	TRBV5-1	NA	CASSLTLGPNTEAFF	TGCGCCAGCAGCTTGACCCTGGGCCCGAACACTGAAGCTTTCTTT
TRBJ2-7	NA	16	TRBV11-2	once	CASSTRTSRGSYEQYF	TGTGCCAGCAGCACCCGGACCTCCCGGGGGAGCTACGAGCAGTACTTC
TRBJ2-7	NA	14	TRBV7-9	NA	CASSPPGASYEQYF	TGTGCCAGCAGCCCGCCAGGGGCCTCGTACGAGCAGTACTTC
TRBJ2-2	TRBD2	16	TRBV4-2	once	CASSRVGGINTGELFF	TGTGCCAGCAGTCGAGTCGGGGGGATTAACACCGGGGAGCTGTTTTTT
TRBJ1-6	NA	14	TRBV6-5	NA	CASRADRANSPLHF	TGTGCCAGCAGGGCGGACAGAGCTAATTCACCCCTCCACTTT
TRBJ1-5	TRBD1	16	TRBV5-8	NA	CASSFGQGISNQPQHF	TGTGCCAGCAGCTTCGGACAGGGGATAAGCAATCAGCCCCAGCATTTT
TRBJ2-3	NA	15	TRBV11-2	NA	CASRRPGLSTDTQYF	TGTGCCAGCAGACGGCCGGGACTTAGCACAGATACGCAGTATTTT
TRBJ2-1	NA	14	TRBV19	NA	CASSFDRVSNEQFF	TGTGCCAGTAGCTTCGATCGGGTTAGCAATGAGCAGTTCTTC
TRBJ2-2	NA	13	TRBV27	NA	CASSFQNTGELFF	TGTGCCAGCAGTTTCCAGAACACCGGGGAGCTGTTTTTT
TRBJ1-4	TRBD1	17	TRBV19	NA	CASRTLDRGFPNEKLFF	TGTGCCAGCCGGACATTGGACAGGGGCTTTCCTAATGAAAAACTGTTTTTT
TRBJ1-6	NA	19	TRBV5-1	NA	CASSLVGVGRSSYNSPLHF	TGCGCCAGCAGCTTGGTCGGGGTCGGGCGGAGCTCCTATAATTCACCCCTCCACTTT
TRBJ2-1	NA	13	TRBV4-1	NA	CASSQVQGGEQFF	TGCGCCAGCAGCCAGGTACAGGGAGGGGAGCAGTTCTTC
TRBJ1-1	TRBD1	12	TRBV14	NA	CASSGTVTEAFF	TGTGCCAGCTCAGGGACAGTCACTGAAGCTTTCTTT
TRBJ2-5	TRBD1	14	TRBV27	NA	CASSFRGRRETQYF	TGTGCCAGCAGTTTCAGGGGGCGCCGAGAGACCCAGTACTTC
TRBJ2-7	NA	16	TRBV19	few	CASSPFGGRGAYEQYF	TGTGCCAGTAGCCCCTTTGGCGGGCGGGGAGCCTACGAGCAGTACTTC
TRBJ2-7	TRBD1	14	TRBV5-4	once	CASSFEGQVYEQYF	TGTGCCAGCAGCTTCGAGGGACAGGTCTACGAGCAGTACTTC
TRBJ2-2	NA	13	TRBV29-1	NA	CSVGGTHSGELFF	TGCAGCGTTGGCGGGACTCATTCCGGGGAGCTGTTTTTT
TRBJ1-1	NA	15	TRBV4-3	NA	CASSQDTGLNTEAFF	TGCGCCAGCAGCCAAGATACGGGGTTGAACACTGAAGCTTTCTTT
TRBJ2-7	TRBD1	14	TRBV5-6	NA	CASSLQGSGNEQYF	TGTGCCAGCAGCTTACAGGGGTCAGGAAACGAGCAGTACTTC
TRBJ2-4	NA	15	TRBV19	NA	CASSMLADWQNIQYF	TGTGCCAGTAGTATGTTGGCGGATTGGCAAAACATTCAGTACTTC
TRBJ1-2	TRBD1	15	TRBV7-2	NA	CASSPPPGTGYGYTF	TGTGCCAGCAGCCCTCCCCCCGGGACAGGCTATGGCTACACCTTC
TRBJ1-1	NA	15	TRBV6-5	NA	CASSYSTVMNTEAFF	TGTGCCAGCAGTTACTCGACAGTCATGAACACTGAAGCTTTCTTT
TRBJ2-7	TRBD2	15	TRBV27	NA	CASSFASGFSYEQYF	TGTGCCAGCAGTTTCGCTAGCGGGTTCTCCTACGAGCAGTACTTC
TRBJ2-7	NA	15	TRBV27	NA	CASRLLGDYTREQYF	TGTGCCAGTCGGCTCCTGGGAGACTACACTAGAGAGCAGTACTTC